The 5 T cell receptor beta chains reported below all come from one sample, sequenced in a study of PD-1 blockade in classical Hodgkin lymphoma. Time point: cycle 4 day 1 (C4D1), after six to seven weeks of nivolumab. Each patient experienced a relapse that followed autologous stem cell transplantation, and brentuximab vedotin exposure varied. Isolation of CD4+ T cells from thawed PBMCs was performed by magnetic negative selection. Clones were sequenced by immunoSEQ multiplex PCR, and TCRdb holds only the in-frame ones, with some missing. The profile shows around 31,000 clones, about 80% of them singletons. The sample here was CD4+ T cells from blood, taken before the fourth cycle of nivolumab. The receptors derive from a human donor with classical Hodgkin lymphoma.

The rearrangement joins TRBV9 to TRBJ2-3, with no clear D. The germline V gene encodes CDR1 SGDLS and CDR2 YYNGEE. The CDR3 totals 15 residues. Deletions cut 4 bases from V and 2 bases from J, with 14 bases between. The CDR3 region is CASSFRSATTDTQYF. The CDR3 region has the DNA TGTGCCAGCAGCTTTCGTTCCGCTACCACAGATACGCAGTATTTT.

The rearrangement uses TRBV27 and TRBJ2-2, with 7 bases fitting TRBD1. This CDR3 has 16 residues. V lost 7 bases to trimming and J lost 5 bases; unmatched junction nucleotides: 13. Germline V lookup: CDR1 MNHEY, CDR2 SMNVEV (reference sequence). The CDR3 coding sequence is TGTGCCAGCAACCAAAACTACAGGGGTAGGACCGGGGAGCTGTTTTTT. This encodes CASNQNYRGRTGELFF.

CDR3 DNA sequence: TGTGCCTGGAGTGTTAAAAGGGGGGGTGACACTGAAGCTTTCTTT. Amino acids: CAWSVKRGGDTEAFF. This chain uses TRBV30 with TRBJ1-1; maybe TRBD1 (6 bases). The CDR3 runs to 15 residues. Trimming removed 0 bases at V and 3 bases at J, with 14 bases between. Germline V gives CDR1 GTSNPN, CDR2 SVGIG (reference sequence).

The V gene is TRBV5-6, the J gene TRBJ1-6, with 8 nucleotides matching TRBD1. Germline V gives CDR1 SGHDT, CDR2 YYEEEE. The CDR3 loop spans 14 amino acids. J gave up 10 bases and V 1 base, and 4 bases lay outside the gene matches. The CDR3: CASSLWQGASPLHF. CDR3 nucleotides: TGTGCCAGCAGCTTGTGGCAGGGGGCATCACCCCTCCACTTT.

The V call is TRBV5-1, the J call TRBJ2-1; 11 nucleotides match TRBD1. After removal of 4 bases from V and 9 bases from J, the junction contained 6 bases not matched to a gene. Looked up from germline, CDR1 is SGHRS and CDR2 is YFSETQ. The CDR3 spans 14 residues. CDR3 in DNA: TGCGCCAGCAGCCAGGACAGGGGGCGAGGTGAGCAGTTCTTC. Translated, it gives CASSQDRGRGEQFF.